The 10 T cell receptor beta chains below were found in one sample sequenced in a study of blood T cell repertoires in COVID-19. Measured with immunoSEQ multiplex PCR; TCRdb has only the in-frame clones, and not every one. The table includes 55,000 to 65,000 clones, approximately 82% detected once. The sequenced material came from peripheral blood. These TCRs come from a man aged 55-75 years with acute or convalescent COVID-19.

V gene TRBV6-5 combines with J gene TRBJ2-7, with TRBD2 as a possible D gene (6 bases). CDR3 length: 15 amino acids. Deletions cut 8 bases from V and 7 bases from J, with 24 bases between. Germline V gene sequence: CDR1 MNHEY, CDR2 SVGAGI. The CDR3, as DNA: TGTGCCAGCGCTCCTCTTATAGGAGGGCTGGGGGAGCAGTACTTC. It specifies CASAPLIGGLGEQYF.

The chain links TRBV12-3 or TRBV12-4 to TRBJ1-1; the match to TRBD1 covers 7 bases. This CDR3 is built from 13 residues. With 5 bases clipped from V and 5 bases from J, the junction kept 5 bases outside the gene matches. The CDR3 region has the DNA TGTGCCAGCAGTGTAGACAGGGAGACTGAAGCTTTCTTT. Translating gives CASSVDRETEAFF.

The CDR3 protein is CASSRVAKNIQYF. Here the CDR3 DNA reads TGCGCCAGCTCCAGGGTAGCCAAAAACATTCAGTACTTC. The chain is built from TRBV5-1 and TRBJ2-4, with D perhaps TRBD1 (5 bases). CDR3 length equals 13 residues. Trimming removed 7 bases from V and 0 bases from J, with 8 bases in between. Per germline, CDR1 SGHRS and CDR2 YFSETQ.

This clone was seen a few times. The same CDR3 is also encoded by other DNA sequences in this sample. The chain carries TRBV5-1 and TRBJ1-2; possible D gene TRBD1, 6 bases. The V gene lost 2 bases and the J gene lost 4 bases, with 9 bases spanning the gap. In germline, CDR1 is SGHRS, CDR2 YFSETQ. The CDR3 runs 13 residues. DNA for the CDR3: TGCGCCAGCAGCTTCGACAGGTCCTATGGCTACACCTTC. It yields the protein CASSFDRSYGYTF. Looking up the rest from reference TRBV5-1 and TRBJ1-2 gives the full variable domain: KAGVTQTPRYLIKTRGQQVTLSCSPISGHRSVSWYQQTPGQGLQFLFEYFSETQRNKGNFPGRFSGRQFSNSRSEMNVSTLELGDSALYLCASSFDRSYGYTFGSGTRLTVV.

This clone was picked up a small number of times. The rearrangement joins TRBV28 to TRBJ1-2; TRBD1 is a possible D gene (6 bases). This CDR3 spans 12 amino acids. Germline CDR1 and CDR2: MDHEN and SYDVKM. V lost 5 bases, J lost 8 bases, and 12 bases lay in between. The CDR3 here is CASSKQGYGYTF. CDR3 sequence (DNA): TGTGCCAGCAGTAAACAGGGTTACGGCTACACCTTC.

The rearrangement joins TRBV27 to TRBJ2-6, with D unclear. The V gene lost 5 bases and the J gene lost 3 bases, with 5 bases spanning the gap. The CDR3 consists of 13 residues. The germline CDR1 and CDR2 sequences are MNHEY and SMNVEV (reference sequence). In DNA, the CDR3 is TGTGCCAGCAGTATGTATGGGGCCAACGTCCTGACTTTC. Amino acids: CASSMYGANVLTF.

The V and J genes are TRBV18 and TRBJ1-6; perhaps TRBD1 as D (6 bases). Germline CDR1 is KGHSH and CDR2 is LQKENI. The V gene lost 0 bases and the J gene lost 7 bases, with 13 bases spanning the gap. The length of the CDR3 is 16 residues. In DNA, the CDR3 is TGTGCCAGCTCACCACCGACAGGAGTTGGGAATTCACCCCTCCACTTT. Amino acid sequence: CASSPPTGVGNSPLHF.

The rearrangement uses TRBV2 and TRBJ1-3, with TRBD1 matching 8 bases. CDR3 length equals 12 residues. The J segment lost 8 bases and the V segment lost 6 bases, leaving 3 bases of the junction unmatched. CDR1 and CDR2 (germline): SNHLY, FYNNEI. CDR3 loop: CASREQGDTIYF. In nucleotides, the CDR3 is TGTGCCAGCAGGGAACAGGGGGACACCATATATTTT.

CDR3 in amino acids: CASSRDGTYNEQFF. The CDR3 DNA is TGTGCCAGCTCGCGGGACGGTACCTACAATGAGCAGTTCTTC. The V and J genes are TRBV18 and TRBJ2-1; D is perhaps TRBD2 (6 bases). Trimming removed 6 bases at V and 2 bases at J, with 11 bases between. Germline CDR1 KGHSH, CDR2 LQKENI. The CDR3 totals 14 residues.

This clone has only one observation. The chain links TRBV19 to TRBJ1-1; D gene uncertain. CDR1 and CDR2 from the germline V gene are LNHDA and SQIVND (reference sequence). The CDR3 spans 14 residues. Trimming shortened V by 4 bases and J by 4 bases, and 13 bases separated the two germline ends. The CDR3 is CASSTHGVPTEAFF. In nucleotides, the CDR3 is TGTGCCAGTAGTACGCACGGGGTGCCCACTGAAGCTTTCTTT.